These T cell receptor beta chains were read from a single sample in a study of cytomegalovirus exposure and HLA in healthy donors. Some clones are missing from TCRdb's copy, which holds only in-frame ones; the method was immunoSEQ multiplex PCR. The repertoire includes tens of thousands of clones, 70% to 80% of them detected once, and over 2.5% sits in the top ten. Sequencing was done on a sample of PBMCs. These TCRs come from a man aged 18 to 30 in good health and CMV-seronegative. CDR3s include the opening cysteine and the closing phenylalanine or tryptophan. The D gene is left open where the match is weak. A row's size may be missing; if present it is once, few, many or a size class.

CASSYRGSGTQYF	TGTGCCAGCAGTTACAGGGGGTCGGGGACCCAGTACTTC	TRBV28	.	TRBJ2-5	TRBD1
CASSLETRNSPLHF	TGTGCCAGCAGCTTGGAGACACGGAATTCACCCCTCCACTTT	TRBV5-4	.	TRBJ1-6	.
CASTIAGVNTGELFF	TGTGCCAGCACCATAGCGGGGGTTAACACCGGGGAGCTGTTTTTT	TRBV5-4	few	TRBJ2-2	TRBD2
CASSPDRGRQPQHF	TGTGCCAGCAGCCCGGACAGGGGGCGACAGCCCCAGCATTTT	TRBV7-8	.	TRBJ1-5	TRBD1
CATSREVAGNQPQHF	TGTGCCACCAGCAGAGAGGTCGCAGGCAATCAGCCCCAGCATTTT	TRBV15	.	TRBJ1-5	.
CASRPAGYSYEQYF	TGTGCCAGTAGGCCTGCAGGCTACTCCTACGAGCAGTACTTC	TRBV19	.	TRBJ2-7	.
CASSLINRGDGYTF	TGCGCCAGCAGCTTGATCAACAGGGGAGATGGCTACACCTTC	TRBV5-1	.	TRBJ1-2	TRBD1
CASSLGRTGQSYTEAFF	TGTGCCAGCAGCTTAGGGCGCACAGGACAATCGTACACTGAAGCTTTCTTT	TRBV7-9	.	TRBJ1-1	.
CASSPRGLAGGFTDTQYF	TGTGCCAGCAGCCCTCGTGGACTAGCGGGGGGGTTCACAGATACGCAGTATTTT	TRBV9	.	TRBJ2-3	TRBD2
CASSETTQSPLHF	TGTGCCAGCAGTGAAACGACACAATCACCCCTCCACTTT	TRBV6-1	.	TRBJ1-6	.
CASSFSQDRGLNGYTF	TGTGCCAGCAGCTTCAGCCAGGACAGGGGACTTAATGGCTACACCTTC	TRBV13	.	TRBJ1-2	TRBD1
CASSFEETYGYTF	TGTGCCAGCAGCTTTGAGGAAACCTATGGCTACACCTTC	TRBV7-9	.	TRBJ1-2	.
CASAWGFSQEEQYF	TGTGCCAGCGCCTGGGGCTTCAGCCAAGAAGAGCAGTACTTC	TRBV27	.	TRBJ2-7	.
CASSMVTGSGTGELFF	TGTGCCAGTAGTATGGTTACAGGGTCTGGGACCGGGGAGCTGTTTTTT	TRBV19	.	TRBJ2-2	.
CASSEVVTGELFF	TGTGCCAGCAGTGAAGTTGTAACCGGGGAGCTGTTTTTT	TRBV2	once	TRBJ2-2	.
CASGQQTRGTGGTGELFF	TGTGCCAGCGGCCAACAAACACGGGGGACAGGGGGAACCGGGGAGCTGTTTTTT	TRBV4-2	.	TRBJ2-2	TRBD1
CASSLPVNEKLFF	TGTGCCAGCAGCTTACCGGTTAATGAAAAACTGTTTTTT	TRBV11-2	.	TRBJ1-4	.
CASSGDGTGAYYEQYF	TGTGCCAGTAGTGGGGACGGGACAGGTGCCTACTACGAGCAGTACTTC	TRBV19	once	TRBJ2-7	TRBD1
CASSAPTGTNEKLFF	TGTGCCAGCAGTGCACCGACAGGGACTAATGAAAAACTGTTTTTT	TRBV2	.	TRBJ1-4	TRBD1
CASSSGQGARTGELFF	TGCGCCAGCAGCTCAGGACAGGGGGCTCGCACCGGGGAGCTGTTTTTT	TRBV5-1	.	TRBJ2-2	TRBD1
CASSLRSGGAPADRPQHF	TGCGCCAGCAGCCTAAGATCCGGGGGGGCCCCGGCGGATCGGCCCCAGCATTTT	TRBV4-1	.	TRBJ1-5	.
CASSSTGSVRDQPQHF	TGTGCCAGCAGCTCGACAGGGTCGGTAAGGGATCAGCCCCAGCATTTT	TRBV11-2	.	TRBJ1-5	TRBD1
CASSFKGLAGFTDTQYF	TGTGCCAGCAGCTTTAAGGGCCTAGCGGGGTTCACAGATACGCAGTATTTT	TRBV5-4	.	TRBJ2-3	TRBD2
CASSFFSLGLAAYNEQFF	TGCGCCAGCAGCTTTTTTTCTCTCGGGCTAGCGGCTTACAATGAGCAGTTCTTC	TRBV5-1	.	TRBJ2-1	TRBD2
CASSLSGPTYEQYF	TGTGCCAGCAGTTTATCGGGGCCAACCTACGAGCAGTACTTC	TRBV27	.	TRBJ2-7	.
CASSLNNGQGPLYGYTF	TGTGCCAGCAGCTTAAATAATGGACAGGGACCACTCTATGGCTACACCTTC	TRBV7-3	.	TRBJ1-2	TRBD1
CASSREGGATGELFF	TGTGCCAGCTCTCGGGAGGGGGGGGCCACCGGGGAGCTGTTTTTT	TRBV6-1	few	TRBJ2-2	TRBD2
CASQGGGMNTEAFF	TGTGCCTCACAGGGGGGAGGTATGAACACTGAAGCTTTCTTT	TRBV6-6	few	TRBJ1-1	TRBD1
CASSAIRGNYGYTF	TGTGCCAGCAGCGCTATCAGGGGGAACTATGGCTACACCTTC	TRBV6-5	.	TRBJ1-2	TRBD1
CASNSGQGFRDEQFF	TGTGCCAGCAACTCGGGACAGGGGTTTAGAGATGAGCAGTTCTTC	TRBV6-5	.	TRBJ2-1	TRBD1
CASSGQSTNEKLFF	TGTGCCAGCAGTGGACAGTCAACTAATGAAAAACTGTTTTTT	TRBV2	.	TRBJ1-4	.
CASSLRRGLREETQYF	TGTGCCAGCAGCTTGCGCAGGGGGCTCCGCGAAGAGACCCAGTACTTC	TRBV11-3	.	TRBJ2-5	TRBD1
CASSLGQSWDEQYF	TGTGCCAGCAGCCTTGGACAGTCTTGGGACGAGCAGTACTTC	TRBV7-6	.	TRBJ2-7	.
CASSPGTGSSYEQYF	TGTGCCAGCAGCCCCGGGACAGGGTCCTCCTACGAGCAGTACTTC	TRBV7-6	.	TRBJ2-7	TRBD1
CASGGAGRADTQYF	TGTGCCAGCGGGGGGGCCGGAAGGGCAGATACGCAGTATTTT	TRBV9	.	TRBJ2-3	.
CASSFQAPYEQYF	TGTGCCAGCAGTTTTCAGGCTCCCTACGAGCAGTACTTC	TRBV2	.	TRBJ2-7	.
CATIVDSSTDTQYF	TGTGCCACCATAGTGGACAGCAGCACAGATACGCAGTATTTT	TRBV6-1	.	TRBJ2-3	.
CASSQTTGRGTEAFF	TGTGCCAGCAGCCAAACGACAGGCCGCGGCACTGAAGCTTTCTTT	TRBV14	.	TRBJ1-1	.
CASSHSGVDGSPEAFF	TGCGCCAGCAGCCACTCCGGCGTCGATGGGAGCCCTGAAGCTTTCTTT	TRBV4-3	few	TRBJ1-1	.
CASSLLSSTYEQYF	TGTGCCAGCAGCTTGTTATCCAGTACCTACGAGCAGTACTTC	TRBV7-6	.	TRBJ2-7	.
CASSPRTGKIVGDEAFF	TGTGCCAGCAGCCCTCGGACAGGGAAAATAGTGGGAGATGAAGCTTTCTTT	TRBV28	.	TRBJ1-1	TRBD1
CAIPGDRGRYGYTF	TGTGCCATCCCAGGGGACAGGGGGAGGTATGGCTACACCTTC	TRBV2	few	TRBJ1-2	TRBD1
CASSQEVRGVNEQFF	TGCGCCAGCAGCCAAGAAGTTCGCGGGGTCAATGAGCAGTTCTTC	TRBV4-3	.	TRBJ2-1	.
CASSAVGPGQFF	TGTGCCAGCAGTGCGGTGGGGCCCGGGCAGTTCTTC	TRBV6-1	.	TRBJ2-1	.
CASRPQGRGEGNYGYTF	TGTGCCAGCCGGCCGCAGGGCAGGGGTGAGGGGAACTATGGCTACACCTTC	TRBV27	.	TRBJ1-2	.
CASRTVVGQGNQPQHF	TGTGCCAGTAGGACGGTTGTCGGACAGGGCAATCAGCCCCAGCATTTT	TRBV19	.	TRBJ1-5	TRBD1
CASSGRTASSYNSPLHF	TGTGCCAGCAGCGGGCGGACAGCTAGCTCCTATAATTCACCCCTCCACTTT	TRBV13	.	TRBJ1-6	.
CASSYLTSGGYEQYF	TGTGCCAGCAGTTACTTGACTAGCGGGGGATACGAGCAGTACTTC	TRBV6-5	.	TRBJ2-7	TRBD2
CASSFLGGLASGNTIYF	TGTGCCAGCAGTTTTCTGGGAGGGCTAGCCTCTGGAAACACCATATATTTT	TRBV28	.	TRBJ1-3	.
CASSGRGGLVETQYF	TGTGCCAGTTCGGGTCGGGGGGGCCTTGTCGAGACCCAGTACTTC	TRBV7-2	.	TRBJ2-5	TRBD2
CASSLEVAGGTDTQYF	TGTGCCAGCAGCTTAGAGGTGGCGGGGGGCACAGATACGCAGTATTTT	TRBV11-2	.	TRBJ2-3	TRBD2
CASRHLLNSPLHF	TGTGCCAGCCGACATCTACTTAATTCACCCCTCCACTTT	TRBV6-1	.	TRBJ1-6	.
CASSPPGESTDTQYF	TGTGCCAGCAGCCCCCCCGGGGAGAGCACAGATACGCAGTATTTT	TRBV28	once	TRBJ2-3	.
CASSFAGNYEQYF	TGTGCCAGCAGTTTTGCAGGGAACTACGAGCAGTACTTC	TRBV27	few	TRBJ2-7	.
CASSLTRNTGELFF	TGTGCCAGCAGCTTAACGAGGAACACCGGGGAGCTGTTTTTT	TRBV7-3	.	TRBJ2-2	.
CASSVSRDTEAFF	TGTGCCAGCAGCGTGTCCCGGGACACTGAAGCTTTCTTT	TRBV9	.	TRBJ1-1	.
CASSPRGRDEKLFF	TGTGCCAGCAGCCCTCGGGGAAGGGATGAAAAACTGTTTTTT	TRBV5-6	.	TRBJ1-4	.
CASSLAPGQGLYGYTF	TGTGCCAGCAGTTTGGCCCCGGGACAGGGCCTCTATGGCTACACCTTC	TRBV6-5	.	TRBJ1-2	TRBD1